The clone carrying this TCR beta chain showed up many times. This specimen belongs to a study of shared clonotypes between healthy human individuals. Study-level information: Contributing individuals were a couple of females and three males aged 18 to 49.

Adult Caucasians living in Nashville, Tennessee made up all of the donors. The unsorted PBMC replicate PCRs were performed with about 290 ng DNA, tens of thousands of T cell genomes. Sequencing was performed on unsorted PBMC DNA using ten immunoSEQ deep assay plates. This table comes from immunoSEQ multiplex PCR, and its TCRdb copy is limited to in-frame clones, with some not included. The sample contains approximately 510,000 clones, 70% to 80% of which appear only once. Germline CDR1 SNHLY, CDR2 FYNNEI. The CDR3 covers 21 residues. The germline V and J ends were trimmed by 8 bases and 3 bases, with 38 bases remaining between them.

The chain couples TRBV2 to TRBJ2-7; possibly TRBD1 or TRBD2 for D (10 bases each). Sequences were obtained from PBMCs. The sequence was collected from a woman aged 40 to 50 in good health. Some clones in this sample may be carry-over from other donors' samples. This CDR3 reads CASSLDRGPPGLAGALYEQYF. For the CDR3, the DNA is TGTGCCAGCTCGTTAGACAGGGGGCCTCCCGGGCTAGCGGGAGCCCTCTACGAGCAGTACTTC. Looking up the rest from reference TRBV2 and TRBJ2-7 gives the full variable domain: EPEVTQTPSHQVTQMGQEVILRCVPISNHLYFYWYRQILGQKVEFLVSFYNNEISEKSEIFDDQFSVERPDGSNFTLKIRSTKLEDSAMYFCASSLDRGPPGLAGALYEQYFGPGTRLTVT.